The next 2 T cell receptor beta chains were all read from a single sample in a study of blood T cell repertoires in COVID-19. The data were produced by immunoSEQ multiplex PCR, yet TCRdb's version contains in-frame clones alone and is incomplete. This table holds about 130,000 clones, around 90% found once. Sequenced input: peripheral blood. The receptors here all came from a man in his fifties with active COVID-19.

The rearrangement links TRBV7-2 to TRBJ2-5, with 7 bases aligning to TRBD1. Germline V lookup: CDR1 SGHTA, CDR2 FQGNSA. This CDR3 comprises 14 residues. V dropped 3 bases and J dropped 2; count of bases not matched to a gene: 3. The CDR3 sequence is CASSLTGRQETQYF. The CDR3 DNA reads as TGTGCCAGCAGCTTGACAGGGCGGCAAGAGACCCAGTACTTC.

The CDR3 region is CASSDMGALTEAFF. The CDR3 region has the DNA TGTGCCAGCAGTGATATGGGGGCGCTCACTGAAGCTTTCTTT. The chain combines TRBV2 with TRBJ1-1, with D possibly matching TRBD1 (6 bases). Germline CDR1 is SNHLY and CDR2 is FYNNEI. CDR3 size: 14 residues. V was clipped by 3 bases and J by 4 bases, with 12 bases between them.